The 29 T cell receptor beta chains presented below share a single source sample, sequenced in a study of blood T cell repertoires in COVID-19. TCRdb's copy holds only in-frame clones and misses some; the assay was immunoSEQ multiplex PCR. The sample records around 18,000 clones, approximately 80% being singletons. Input material: peripheral blood. These receptors came from a man aged 70 or older with COVID-19, enrolled during active disease.

The chain has TRBV6-6 and TRBJ1-6, with unresolved D. The germline CDR1 and CDR2 sequences are MNHNY and SVGAGI (reference sequence). V was pared by 0 bases and J by 7 bases, with 13 bases between. The CDR3 length is 16 residues. CDR3 protein: CASSYSGPVRNSPLHF. CDR3 nucleotides: TGTGCCAGCAGTTACTCCGGCCCCGTGAGGAATTCACCCCTCCACTTT.

The chain is built from TRBV20-1 and TRBJ1-6, with a weak D call TRBD1 (5 bases). CDR3 length equals 15 residues. Deletions cut 3 bases from V and 3 bases from J, with 12 bases between. CDR1 and CDR2 (germline): DFQATT, SNEGSKA (reference sequence). The CDR3 region is CSASSGGVYNSPLHF. The CDR3 DNA follows: TGCAGTGCTAGTTCTGGAGGGGTCTATAATTCACCCCTCCACTTT.

The V gene is TRBV18, the J gene TRBJ2-7; tentatively, D is TRBD1 (6 bases). This CDR3 has 16 amino acids. Looked up from germline, CDR1 is KGHSH and CDR2 is LQKENI. Trimming shortened V by 3 bases and J by 4 bases, and 19 bases separated the two germline ends. In DNA form, the CDR3 reads TGTGCCAGCTCACCCCCCGTCGGCAGGGGTGGTTACGAGCAGTACTTC. Translating it yields CASSPPVGRGGYEQYF. Looking up the rest from reference TRBV18 and TRBJ2-7 gives the full variable domain: NAGVMQNPRHLVRRRGQEARLRCSPMKGHSHVYWYRQLPEEGLKFMVYLQKENIIDESGMPKERFSAEFPKEGPSILRIQQVVRGDSAAYFCASSPPVGRGGYEQYFGPGTRLTVT.

The chain links TRBV9 to TRBJ1-3; maybe TRBD1 (6 bases). The CDR3 length is 19 residues. Germline loops: CDR1 SGDLS, CDR2 YYNGEE. V lost 4 bases and J lost 0, with 23 bases in between. The DNA for the CDR3 is TGTGCCAGCAGCCTCCCCCGGGACACGCGCCGTTCCTCTGGAAACACCATATATTTT. Residues: CASSLPRDTRRSSGNTIYF.

This rearrangement joins TRBV7-2 to TRBJ1-6; maybe TRBD1 (6 bases). V gave up 6 bases and J gave up 7 bases, with 7 bases separating them. CDR3 size: 12 residues. Germline lookup yields CDR1 SGHTA and CDR2 FQGNSA. The CDR3 loop is CASRQGNSPLHF. In DNA, the CDR3 is TGTGCCAGCAGGCAGGGGAATTCACCCCTCCACTTT. The complete variable domain, with remaining parts taken from reference TRBV7-2 and TRBJ1-6, reads GAGVSQSPSNKVTEKGKDVELRCDPISGHTALYWYRQSLGQGLEFLIYFQGNSAPDKSGLPSDRFSAERTGGSVSTLTIQRTQQEDSAVYLCASRQGNSPLHFGNGTRLTVT.

The genes are TRBV5-1 and TRBJ1-1; TRBD1 matches 10 bases. Germline V gene lookup returns CDR1 SGHRS and CDR2 YFSETQ. The CDR3 runs 17 residues. Trimming took 4 bases from V and 6 from J; bases not matched to a gene: 15. The CDR3 here is CASSHGGTGVPGAEAFF. For the CDR3, the DNA is TGCGCCAGCAGCCATGGAGGGACAGGGGTACCGGGCGCTGAAGCTTTCTTT.

The sample holds one count of this clone. The CDR3 nucleotides read TGTGCCAGCAGTTTAAGGCTCAGGGGCAATGAGCAGTTCTTC. Protein sequence: CASSLRLRGNEQFF. This sequence joins TRBV27 and TRBJ2-1, with D perhaps TRBD1 (6 bases). The germline gives CDR1 MNHEY, CDR2 SMNVEV (reference sequence). CDR3 length equals 14 residues. The V end was cut by 2 bases, the J end by 6 bases, with 11 bases between.

This chain connects TRBV11-2 to TRBJ1-6; D is possibly TRBD1 (5 bases). Germline V gives CDR1 SGHAT, CDR2 FQNNGV. The CDR3 covers 16 residues. The V end lost 2 bases, the J end lost 10 bases, and 18 bases lay between the germline ends. The CDR3 reads CASSLPRMGQRSPLHF. Written as DNA, the CDR3 is TGTGCCAGCAGCTTACCCCGTATGGGGCAGAGGTCACCCCTCCACTTT.

This chain uses TRBV24-1 with TRBJ2-3; D is unclear. V gave up 1 base and J gave up 0 bases, with 4 bases separating them. The germline V gene has CDR1 KGHDR and CDR2 SFDVKD. The CDR3 is made up of 14 amino acids. CDR3 protein: CATSDLASTDTQYF. DNA of the CDR3: TGTGCCACCAGTGATTTAGCGAGCACAGATACGCAGTATTTT.

V usage is TRBV3-1 (or the pseudogene TRBV3-2) and J usage is TRBJ2-1; tentatively, D is TRBD1 (6 bases). The CDR3 consists of 13 residues. Germline-derived CDR1 and CDR2 are LGHDT and YNNKEL (reference sequence). Trimming cost V 6 bases and J 10 bases, with 16 bases left between them. CDR3 in DNA: TGTGCCAGCAGTCAGACCAGGGGTGGAGAGCAGTTCTTC. It codes for CASSQTRGGEQFF.

The V gene is TRBV5-4, the J gene TRBJ1-6; D is possibly TRBD1 (5 bases). The germline gives CDR1 SGHNT, CDR2 YYREEE (reference sequence). This CDR3 comprises 17 residues. V lost 0 bases to trimming and J lost 2 bases, with 12 bases between them. CDR3: CASSLAGGRTYNSPLHF. In DNA, the CDR3 is TGTGCCAGCAGCTTGGCCGGGGGGAGGACCTATAATTCACCCCTCCACTTT.

This rearrangement joins TRBV10-1 to TRBJ1-1; D not resolved. Germline V gives CDR1 WNHNN, CDR2 SYGVQD (reference sequence). This CDR3 is 13 amino acids long. Trimming took 3 bases from V and 1 from J, leaving 6 bases between them. The CDR3 DNA is TGCGCCAGCAGTGATACATCGAACACTGAAGCTTTCTTT. Translating gives CASSDTSNTEAFF.

This clone came up once. The V and J genes are TRBV3-1 (or the pseudogene TRBV3-2) and TRBJ2-1; 10 bases align to TRBD2. Germline V gives CDR1 LGHDT, CDR2 YNNKEL (reference sequence). This CDR3 region has 16 residues. V was pared by 1 base and J by 8 bases, with 8 bases of the junction left unmatched. CDR3 sequence reads: CASSQGGLARRDEQFF. The CDR3 DNA reads TGTGCCAGCAGCCAAGGGGGACTAGCGAGAAGGGATGAGCAGTTCTTC.

This clone was seen just once. The chain employs TRBV4-2 and TRBJ1-4; D possibly corresponds to TRBD1 (5 bases). The CDR3 sequence is 16 residues long. Looked up from germline, CDR1 is LGHNA and CDR2 is YNFKEQ. V was cut by 1 base and J by 7 bases, with 16 bases left in between. The CDR3 nucleotides are TGTGCCAGCAGCCAAGGGACCCCCAGAAGGGGTGAAAAACTGTTTTTT. It is translated as CASSQGTPRRGEKLFF.

V and J are TRBV9 and TRBJ1-3; perhaps TRBD1 as D (6 bases). Trimming cost V 1 base and J 2 bases, with 7 bases left between them. CDR1 and CDR2 from the germline V gene are SGDLS and YYNGEE. The CDR3 has 14 amino acids. The CDR3: CASSVWDTGNTIYF. CDR3 nucleotides: TGTGCCAGCAGCGTATGGGACACTGGAAACACCATATATTTT.

With regard to this clone: The junction shows a germline mismatch at one end, possibly a read error. The CDR3: CASSTQGAVEFF. In DNA form, the CDR3 reads TGTGCCAGCAGCACCCAGGGGGCGGTCGAGTTCTTC. The chain links TRBV11-2 to TRBJ2-7; the match to TRBD1 covers 8 bases. Germline CDR1 is SGHAT and CDR2 is FQNNGV. This CDR3 is 12 amino acids long.

The chain joins TRBV20-1 to TRBJ2-1, with 10 bases matching TRBD2. Germline V gives CDR1 DFQATT, CDR2 SNEGSKA (reference sequence). The CDR3 length is 16 residues. V was pared by 3 bases and J by 9 bases, with 14 bases of the junction left unmatched. The CDR3 spells CSASHKLAGSALEQFF. CDR3 nucleotide sequence: TGCAGTGCTAGTCACAAACTAGCGGGATCGGCTCTTGAGCAGTTCTTC.

This rearrangement joins TRBV6-2 or TRBV6-3 to TRBJ2-1; 9 bases map to TRBD2. The V and J ends lost 5 bases and 7 bases, in that order; junction bases with no gene match: 12. Per germline, CDR1 MNHEY and CDR2 SVGEGT. The CDR3 contains 16 residues. The CDR3 loop is CASSVAGGPFRNEQFF. The CDR3 region has the DNA TGTGCCAGCAGTGTGGCGGGGGGGCCCTTTAGGAATGAGCAGTTCTTC.

V is TRBV6-2 or TRBV6-3 and J is TRBJ2-7, with D possibly matching TRBD1 (5 bases). The germline CDR1 and CDR2 sequences are MNHEY and SVGEGT. The CDR3 has 14 amino acids. Trimming took off 1 base at V and 2 bases at J, with 9 bases between the two ends. CDR3 sequence (DNA): TGTGCCAGCAGTTACTGGGGCTTCACCTACGAGCAGTACTTC. This encodes CASSYWGFTYEQYF.

This chain uses TRBV18 with TRBJ2-7, with a weak D call TRBD1 (6 bases). The CDR3 covers 14 residues. CDR1 and CDR2 (germline): KGHSH, LQKENI. The V and J ends lost 2 bases and 0 bases respectively, with 8 bases between them. The CDR3: CASSPKQGSYEQYF. The CDR3 DNA follows: TGTGCCAGCTCACCAAAACAGGGCTCCTACGAGCAGTACTTC.

V is TRBV4-1 and J is TRBJ2-7, with 12 positions matching TRBD2. With 1 base clipped from V and 7 bases from J, the junction kept 5 bases outside the gene matches. The CDR3 has 15 residues. Germline CDR1 MGHRA, CDR2 YSYEKL. CDR3 in DNA: TGCGCCAGCAGCCAAGGACTAGCGGGAGATCCTGAGCAGTACTTC. Its protein is CASSQGLAGDPEQYF.

By share, this clone counts as medium-sized. The chain is built from TRBV7-8 and TRBJ1-3; 10 bases align to TRBD1. Looked up from germline, CDR1 is SGHVS and CDR2 is FQNEAQ. The CDR3 length is 15 residues. V shed 3 bases and J 3 bases; nucleotides not matched to a gene: 2. CDR3 sequence reads: CASSLTGGFGNTIYF. In DNA form, the CDR3 reads TGTGCCAGCAGCTTGACAGGGGGCTTTGGAAACACCATATATTTT.

This chain links TRBV5-1 with TRBJ1-2; possible D gene TRBD1, 6 bases. The germline gives CDR1 SGHRS, CDR2 YFSETQ. This CDR3 contains 15 residues. Trimming cost V 4 bases and J 4 bases, with 17 bases left between them. In DNA form, the CDR3 reads TGCGCCAGCAGCGAGGATAAGGGGGATAGCTATGGCTACACCTTC. Translated: CASSEDKGDSYGYTF.

There are a few counts of this clone. The CDR3 loop is CASSLKFQGYTF. The CDR3 DNA reads as TGTGCCAGCAGTTTAAAGTTTCAGGGCTACACCTTC. The chain joins TRBV12-3 or TRBV12-4 to TRBJ1-2; D unclear. V shed 2 bases and J shed 8 bases, with 9 bases lying between them. This CDR3 spans 12 amino acids.

The CDR3 loop reads CASSTDRNEQFF. The DNA of the CDR3 is TGTGCCAGCAGCACGGACAGGAATGAGCAGTTCTTC. J is TRBJ2-1 and V is TRBV7-9; TRBD1 agrees at 7 bases. J gave up 7 bases and V 5 bases, and 2 bases lay outside the gene matches. The CDR3 loop spans 12 amino acids. The germline CDR1 and CDR2 sequences are SEHNR and FQNEAQ (reference sequence).

This clone occurred once. The CDR3 coding sequence is TGTGCCAGCAGCTTGAACGGACTAGCGGGAGGCGAGCAGTACTTC. This gives the protein CASSLNGLAGGEQYF. The chain recombines TRBV27 with TRBJ2-7; 14 positions agree with TRBD2. The J segment lost 6 bases and the V segment lost 6 bases, leaving 7 bases of the junction unmatched. This CDR3 region has 15 residues. Looked up from germline, CDR1 is MNHEY and CDR2 is SMNVEV (reference sequence).

J is TRBJ2-3 and V is TRBV7-8; no clear D gene. The CDR3 spans 13 residues. Per germline, CDR1 SGHVS and CDR2 FQNEAQ. V lost 1 base and J lost 5, with 7 bases in between. The CDR3 region is CASSLDVRDTQYF. The CDR3 bases are TGTGCCAGCAGCTTAGACGTCAGAGATACGCAGTATTTT.

This clone has only a few counts. V usage is TRBV7-3 and J usage is TRBJ1-2, with 8 bases that match TRBD1. V shed 2 bases and J 8 bases; nucleotides not matched to a gene: 4. The CDR3 is made up of 13 amino acids. From germline, CDR1 is SGHTA and CDR2 FQGTGA. CDR3 residues: CASSLQGARGYTF. The CDR3, as DNA: TGTGCCAGCAGCTTACAGGGGGCGCGGGGCTACACCTTC.

By sample share, this clone is hyperexpanded. The chain couples TRBV7-3 to TRBJ2-1, with 9 nucleotides matching TRBD1. There are 14 residues in the CDR3. Germline V CDR1 and CDR2: SGHTA, FQGTGA. Trimming cost V 6 bases and J 6 bases; bases outside gene matches: 6. CDR3 in DNA: TGTGCCAGCAGTGTAGGGACAGGGAGCAATGAGCAGTTCTTC. It codes for CASSVGTGSNEQFF.